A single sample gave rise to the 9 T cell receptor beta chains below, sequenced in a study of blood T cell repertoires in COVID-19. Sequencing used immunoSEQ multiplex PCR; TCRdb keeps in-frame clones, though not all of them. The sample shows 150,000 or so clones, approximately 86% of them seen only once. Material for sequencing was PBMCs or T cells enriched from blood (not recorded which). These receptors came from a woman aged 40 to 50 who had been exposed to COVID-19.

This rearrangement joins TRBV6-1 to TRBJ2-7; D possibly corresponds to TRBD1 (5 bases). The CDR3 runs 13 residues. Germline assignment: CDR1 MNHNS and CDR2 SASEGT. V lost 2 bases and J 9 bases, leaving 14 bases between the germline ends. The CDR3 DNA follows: TGTGCCAGCAGTGAATCGACAGAGACGAGGCAGTACTTC. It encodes CASSESTETRQYF.

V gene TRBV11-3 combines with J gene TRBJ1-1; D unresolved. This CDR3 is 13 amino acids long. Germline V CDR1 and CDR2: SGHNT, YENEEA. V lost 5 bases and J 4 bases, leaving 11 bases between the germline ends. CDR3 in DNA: TGTGCCAGCAGCCAGTTCCCGGGCACTGAAGCTTTCTTT. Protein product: CASSQFPGTEAFF.

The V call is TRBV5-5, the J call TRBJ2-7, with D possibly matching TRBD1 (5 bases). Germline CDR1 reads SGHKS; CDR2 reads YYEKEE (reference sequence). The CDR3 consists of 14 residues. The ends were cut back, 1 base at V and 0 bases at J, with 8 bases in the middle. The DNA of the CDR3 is TGTGCCAGCAGCTTGACCAGGGCCTCCTACGAGCAGTACTTC. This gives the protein CASSLTRASYEQYF. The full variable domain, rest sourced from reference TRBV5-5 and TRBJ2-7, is DAGVTQSPTHLIKTRGQQVTLRCSPISGHKSVSWYQQVLGQGPQFIFQYYEKEERGRGNFPDRFSARQFPNYSSELNVNALLLGDSALYLCASSLTRASYEQYFGPGTRLTVT.

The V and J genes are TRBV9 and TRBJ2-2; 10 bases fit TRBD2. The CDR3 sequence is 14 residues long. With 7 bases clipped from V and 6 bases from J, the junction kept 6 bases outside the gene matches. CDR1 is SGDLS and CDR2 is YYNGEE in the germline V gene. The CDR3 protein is CASAGGTSAGELFF. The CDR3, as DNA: TGTGCCAGCGCAGGAGGGACTAGCGCCGGGGAGCTGTTTTTT. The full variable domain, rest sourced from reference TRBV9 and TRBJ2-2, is DSGVTQTPKHLITATGQRVTLRCSPRSGDLSVYWYQQSLDQGLQFLIQYYNGEERAKGNILERFSAQQFPDLHSELNLSSLELGDSALYFCASAGGTSAGELFFGEGSRLTVL.

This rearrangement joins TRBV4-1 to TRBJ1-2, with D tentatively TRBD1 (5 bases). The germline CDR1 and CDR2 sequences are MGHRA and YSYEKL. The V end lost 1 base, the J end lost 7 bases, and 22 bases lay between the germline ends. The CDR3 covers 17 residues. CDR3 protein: CASSQVGEGIPPGGYTF. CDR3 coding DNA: TGCGCCAGCAGCCAAGTCGGGGAGGGGATTCCTCCCGGTGGCTACACCTTC.

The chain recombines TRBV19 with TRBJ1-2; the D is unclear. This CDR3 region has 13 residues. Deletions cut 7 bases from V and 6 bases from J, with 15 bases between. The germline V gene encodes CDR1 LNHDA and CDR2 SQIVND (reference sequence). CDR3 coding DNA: TGTGCCAGTAACGATAGATATCCGGATGGCTACACCTTC. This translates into CASNDRYPDGYTF.

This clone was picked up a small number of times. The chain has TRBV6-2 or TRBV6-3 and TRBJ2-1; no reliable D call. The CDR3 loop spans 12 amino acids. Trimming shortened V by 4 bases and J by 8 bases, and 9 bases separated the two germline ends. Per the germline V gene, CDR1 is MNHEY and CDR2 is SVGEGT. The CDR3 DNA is TGTGCCAGCAGTTTAGTCAGGCATGAGCAGTTCTTC. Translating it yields CASSLVRHEQFF.

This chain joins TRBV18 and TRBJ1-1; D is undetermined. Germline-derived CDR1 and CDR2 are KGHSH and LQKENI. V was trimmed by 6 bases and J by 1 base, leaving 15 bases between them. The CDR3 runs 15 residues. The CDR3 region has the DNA TGTGCCAGCTCCAGCCGGTCAGGTCCGAACACTGAAGCTTTCTTT. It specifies CASSSRSGPNTEAFF.

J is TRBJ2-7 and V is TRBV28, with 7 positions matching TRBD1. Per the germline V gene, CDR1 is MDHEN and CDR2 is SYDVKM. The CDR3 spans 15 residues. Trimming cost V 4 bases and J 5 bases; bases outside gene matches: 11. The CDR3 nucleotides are TGTGCCAGCAGTTCTCGACAGGGTCGTATGGACGAGCAGTACTTC. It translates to CASSSRQGRMDEQYF. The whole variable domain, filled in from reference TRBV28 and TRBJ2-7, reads DVKVTQSSRYLVKRTGEKVFLECVQDMDHENMFWYRQDPGLGLRLIYFSYDVKMKEKGDIPEGYSVSREKKERFSLILESASTNQTSMYLCASSSRQGRMDEQYFGPGTRLTVT.